This T cell receptor beta chain was profiled in a study of control samples from healthy donors and cancer patients. Trimming shortened V by 1 base and J by 2 bases, and 5 bases separated the two germline ends. The CDR3 sequence is 14 residues long. Germline loops: CDR1 SGHTA, CDR2 FQGNSA. Measured with immunoSEQ multiplex PCR; TCRdb has only the in-frame clones, and not every one. The sample holds about 140,000 clones, 75% to 95% seen once. The sequenced sample consisted of blood. The chain is built from TRBV7-2 and TRBJ1-4; D is unresolved. The source is a man aged 18 to 30 in good health. The CDR3 DNA is TGTGCCAGCAGCTTAGGGGCCACTAATGAAAAACTGTTTTTT. Protein product: CASSLGATNEKLFF.